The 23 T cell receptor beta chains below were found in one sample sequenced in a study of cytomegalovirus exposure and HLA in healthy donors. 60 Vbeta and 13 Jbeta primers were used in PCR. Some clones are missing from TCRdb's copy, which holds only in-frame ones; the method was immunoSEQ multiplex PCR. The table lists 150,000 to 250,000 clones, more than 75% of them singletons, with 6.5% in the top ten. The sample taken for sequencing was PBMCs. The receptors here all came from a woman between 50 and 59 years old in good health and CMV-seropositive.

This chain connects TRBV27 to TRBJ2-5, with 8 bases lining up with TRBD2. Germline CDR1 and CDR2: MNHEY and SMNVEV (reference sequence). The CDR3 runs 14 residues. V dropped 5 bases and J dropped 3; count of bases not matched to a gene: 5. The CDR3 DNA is TGTGCCAGCAGTCTCATGGGACTAGAAGAGACCCAGTACTTC. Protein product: CASSLMGLEETQYF.

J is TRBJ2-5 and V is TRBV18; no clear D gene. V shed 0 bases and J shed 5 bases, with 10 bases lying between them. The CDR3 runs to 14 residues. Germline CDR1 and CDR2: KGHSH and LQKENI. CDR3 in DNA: TGTGCCAGCTCACCACCGAGGCTAGTGGAGACCCAGTACTTC. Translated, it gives CASSPPRLVETQYF.

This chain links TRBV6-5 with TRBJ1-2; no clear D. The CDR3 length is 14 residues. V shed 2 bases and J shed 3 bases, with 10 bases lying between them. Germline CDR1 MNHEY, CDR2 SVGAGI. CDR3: CASSYGVADYGYTF. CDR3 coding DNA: TGTGCCAGCAGTTACGGCGTGGCGGACTATGGCTACACCTTC.

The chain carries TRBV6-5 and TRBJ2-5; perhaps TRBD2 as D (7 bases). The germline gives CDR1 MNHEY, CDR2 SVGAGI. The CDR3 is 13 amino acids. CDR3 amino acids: CATGRGQWETQYF. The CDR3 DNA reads TGTGCAACGGGGCGGGGGCAGTGGGAGACCCAGTACTTC.

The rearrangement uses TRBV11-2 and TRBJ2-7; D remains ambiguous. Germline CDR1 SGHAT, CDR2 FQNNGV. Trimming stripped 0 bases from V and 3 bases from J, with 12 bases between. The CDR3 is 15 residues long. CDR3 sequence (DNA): TGTGCCAGCAGCTTAGACAGCCCACGGGTCTACGAGCAGTACTTC. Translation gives CASSLDSPRVYEQYF.

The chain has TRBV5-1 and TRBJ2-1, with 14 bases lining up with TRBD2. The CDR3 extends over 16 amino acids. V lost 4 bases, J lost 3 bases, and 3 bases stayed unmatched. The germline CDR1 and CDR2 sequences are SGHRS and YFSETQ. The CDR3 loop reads CASSIGTSGSYNEQFF. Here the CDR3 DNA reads TGCGCCAGCAGCATCGGGACTAGCGGGAGCTACAATGAGCAGTTCTTC.

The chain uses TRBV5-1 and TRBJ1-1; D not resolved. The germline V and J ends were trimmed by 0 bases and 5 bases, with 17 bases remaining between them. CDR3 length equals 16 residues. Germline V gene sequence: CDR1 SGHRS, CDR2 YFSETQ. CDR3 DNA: TGCGCCAGCAGCTTGGCTTTCGGCACAGCTCAAACTGAAGCTTTCTTT. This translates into CASSLAFGTAQTEAFF.

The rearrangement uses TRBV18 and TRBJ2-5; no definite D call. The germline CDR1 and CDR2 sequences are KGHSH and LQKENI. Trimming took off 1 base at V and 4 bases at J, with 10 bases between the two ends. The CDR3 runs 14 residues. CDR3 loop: CASSPREAAETQYF. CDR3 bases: TGTGCCAGCTCACCACGTGAGGCCGCAGAGACCCAGTACTTC.

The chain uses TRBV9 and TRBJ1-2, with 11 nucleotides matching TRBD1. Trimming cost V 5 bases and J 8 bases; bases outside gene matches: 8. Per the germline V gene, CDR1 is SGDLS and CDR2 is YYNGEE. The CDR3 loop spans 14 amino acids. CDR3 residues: CASRLPGQGVGYTF. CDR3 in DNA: TGTGCCAGCAGGCTCCCGGGACAGGGGGTAGGCTACACCTTC.

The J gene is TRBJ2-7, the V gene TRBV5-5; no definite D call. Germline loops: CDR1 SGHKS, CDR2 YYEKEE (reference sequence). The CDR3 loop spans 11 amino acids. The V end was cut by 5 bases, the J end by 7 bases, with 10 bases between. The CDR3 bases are TGTGCCAGCAGTCGCGCCTGGGAGCAGTACTTC. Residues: CASSRAWEQYF.

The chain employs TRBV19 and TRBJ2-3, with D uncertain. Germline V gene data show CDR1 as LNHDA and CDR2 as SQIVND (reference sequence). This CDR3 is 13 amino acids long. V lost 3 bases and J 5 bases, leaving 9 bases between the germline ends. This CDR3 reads CASSILVRDTQYF. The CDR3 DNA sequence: TGTGCCAGTAGTATCTTGGTGCGAGATACGCAGTATTTT.

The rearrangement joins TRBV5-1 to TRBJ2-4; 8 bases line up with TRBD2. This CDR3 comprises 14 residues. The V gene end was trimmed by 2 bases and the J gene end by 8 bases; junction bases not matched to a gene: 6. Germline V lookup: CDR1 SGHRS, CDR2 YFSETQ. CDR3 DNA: TGCGCCAGCAGCTTCTCCCTTAGCGGGGACATTCAGTACTTC. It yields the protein CASSFSLSGDIQYF. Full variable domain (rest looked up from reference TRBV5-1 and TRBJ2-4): KAGVTQTPRYLIKTRGQQVTLSCSPISGHRSVSWYQQTPGQGLQFLFEYFSETQRNKGNFPGRFSGRQFSNSRSEMNVSTLELGDSALYLCASSFSLSGDIQYFGAGTRLSVL.

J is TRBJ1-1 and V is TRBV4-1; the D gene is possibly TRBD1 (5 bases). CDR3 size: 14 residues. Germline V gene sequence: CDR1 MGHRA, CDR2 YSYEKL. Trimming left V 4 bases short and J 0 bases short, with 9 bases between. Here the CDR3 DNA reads TGCGCCAGCAGCCTTCGACAGATGAACACTGAAGCTTTCTTT. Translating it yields CASSLRQMNTEAFF.

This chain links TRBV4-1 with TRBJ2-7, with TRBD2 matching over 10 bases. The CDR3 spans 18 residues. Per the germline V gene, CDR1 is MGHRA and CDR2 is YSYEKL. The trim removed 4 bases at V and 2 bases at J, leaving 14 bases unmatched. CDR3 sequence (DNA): TGCGCCAGCAGCCGAGCGAGGGGGGCTAGCGGGGGAACCTACGAGCAGTACTTC. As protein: CASSRARGASGGTYEQYF.

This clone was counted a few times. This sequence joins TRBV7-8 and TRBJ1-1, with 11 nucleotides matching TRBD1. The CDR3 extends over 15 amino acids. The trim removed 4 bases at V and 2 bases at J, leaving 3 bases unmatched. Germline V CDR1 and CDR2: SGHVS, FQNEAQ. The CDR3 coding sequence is TGTGCCAGCAGCTCTGGACAGGGGGCTAACACTGAAGCTTTCTTT. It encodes CASSSGQGANTEAFF.

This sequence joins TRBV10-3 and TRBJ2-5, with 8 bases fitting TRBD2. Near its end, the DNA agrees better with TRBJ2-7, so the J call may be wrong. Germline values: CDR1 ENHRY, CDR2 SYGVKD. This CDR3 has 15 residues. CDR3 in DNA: TGTGCCATCAGTGAGTCGACGGGAGGGACCTACGAGCAGTACTTC. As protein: CAISESTGGTYEQYF.

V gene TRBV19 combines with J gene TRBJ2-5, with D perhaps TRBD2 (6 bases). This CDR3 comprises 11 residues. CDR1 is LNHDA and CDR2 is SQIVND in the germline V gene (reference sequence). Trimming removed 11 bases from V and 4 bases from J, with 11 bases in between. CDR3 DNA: TGTGCCGCGAATAGCGGAGAGACCCAGTACTTC. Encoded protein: CAANSGETQYF.

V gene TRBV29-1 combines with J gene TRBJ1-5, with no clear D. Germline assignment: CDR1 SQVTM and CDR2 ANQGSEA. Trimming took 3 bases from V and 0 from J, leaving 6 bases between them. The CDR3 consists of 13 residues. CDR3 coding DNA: TGCAGCGTTGACGGTGGTAGCAATCAGCCCCAGCATTTT. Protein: CSVDGGSNQPQHF.

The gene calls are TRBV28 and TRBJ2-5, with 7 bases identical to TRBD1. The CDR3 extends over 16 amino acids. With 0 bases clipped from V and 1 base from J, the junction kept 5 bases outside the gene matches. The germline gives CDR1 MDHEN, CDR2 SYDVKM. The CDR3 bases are TGTGCCAGCAGTTTATGGACAGGGACGTCCCAAGAGACCCAGTACTTC. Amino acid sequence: CASSLWTGTSQETQYF.

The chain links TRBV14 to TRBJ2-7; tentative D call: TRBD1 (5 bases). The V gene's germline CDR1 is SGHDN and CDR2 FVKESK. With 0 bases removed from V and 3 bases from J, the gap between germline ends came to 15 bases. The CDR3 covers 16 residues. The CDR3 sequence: CASSQDLRGRDYEQYF. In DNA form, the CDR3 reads TGTGCCAGCAGCCAAGATCTTAGGGGAAGGGACTACGAGCAGTACTTC.

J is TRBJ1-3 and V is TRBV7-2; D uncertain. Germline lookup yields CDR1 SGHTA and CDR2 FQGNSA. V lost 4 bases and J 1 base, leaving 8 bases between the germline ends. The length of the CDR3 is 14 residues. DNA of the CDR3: TGTGCCAGCAGCTCCCCCTCGTCTGGAAACACCATATATTTT. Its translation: CASSSPSSGNTIYF.

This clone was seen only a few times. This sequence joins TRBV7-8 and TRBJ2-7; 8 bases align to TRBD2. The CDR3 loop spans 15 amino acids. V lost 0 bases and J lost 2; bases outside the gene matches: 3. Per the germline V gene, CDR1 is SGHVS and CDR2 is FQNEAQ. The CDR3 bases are TGTGCCAGCAGCTTAGCTCGGGGGGGAACCTACGAGCAGTACTTC. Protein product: CASSLARGGTYEQYF.

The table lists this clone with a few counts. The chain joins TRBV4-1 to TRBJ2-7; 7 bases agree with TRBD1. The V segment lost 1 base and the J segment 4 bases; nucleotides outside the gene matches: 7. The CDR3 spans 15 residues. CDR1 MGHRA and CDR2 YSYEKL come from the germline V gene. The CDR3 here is CASSQGRQGRYEQYF. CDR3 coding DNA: TGCGCCAGCAGCCAAGGGAGACAGGGACGGTACGAGCAGTACTTC.